This note documents a single T cell receptor beta chain sequence. The target antigen is unknown. This record belongs to a study of T-cell memory formation after mild COVID-19. The wider study: Clustering of TCRs was largely donor specific. Broader study findings: Those CD4+ clones that contracted were mainly in CM and EM (CD8+ ones in EMRA).

TCRalpha and TCRbeta libraries used 5'RACE with constant-segment primers and UMIs. MiXCR, applied by TCRdb to the 5' RACE reads, yields one record per CDR3 protein. The sample includes 150,000 to 200,000 distinct CDR3 sequences, around 10% of them seen just once. Trimming cost V 4 bases and J 3 bases, with 17 bases left between them. Germline CDR1 and CDR2: SGDLS and YYNGEE. This CDR3 has 15 residues. The origin of this receptor is a man between 18 and 35 years old who had mild COVID-19 (a few samples of this study predate the infection). Cell type and time point are not known. This chain joins TRBV9 and TRBJ2-7; D is ambiguous. Sequencing used PBMCs or a T cell subset sorted from them (not recorded which). For the CDR3, the DNA is TGTGCCAGCAGCTTGCTACAAAAGGCCCGCTACGAGCAGTACTTC. Translating gives CASSLLQKARYEQYF.